The 28 T cell receptor beta chains below come from one sample, sequenced in a study of regulatory T cells in long-lasting Graves disease. Time point reported: newly diagnosed GD, antithyroid drugs for less than 3 months. Researchers made the TCR library from RNA that was extracted from PBMCs. For TCR beta, libraries came from iRepertoire HTBI primers and Arm-PCR of CDR3 regions. Via MiXCR, TCRdb re-called the multiplex PCR reads, giving one row per CDR3 protein. The sample yields fewer than 400,000 distinct CDR3 sequences, about 20% seen once. The input for sequencing was peripheral blood mononuclear cells (PBMCs), taken at new diagnosis, from a patient treated with antithyroid drugs. The receptors were sampled from a female donor with Graves disease.

This clonotype came up many times. The chain combines TRBV6-2 or TRBV6-3 with TRBJ2-5, with a tentative D call TRBD2 (6 bases). Trimming removed 5 bases from V and 1 base from J, with 17 bases in between. The CDR3 extends over 16 amino acids. CDR1 is MNHEY, CDR2 SVGEGT, per germline. CDR3 region: CASSALGGTGQETQYF. CDR3 sequence (DNA): TGTGCCAGCAGTGCTCTGGGGGGTACGGGCCAAGAGACCCAGTACTTC.

In its sample, this clonotype was seen many times. The chain couples TRBV28 to TRBJ2-7; 10 bases are shared with TRBD2. J lost 4 bases, V lost 5 bases, and 8 bases had no gene match. The CDR3 runs 15 residues. Germline-derived CDR1 and CDR2 are MDHEN and SYDVKM. As DNA, the CDR3 is TGTGCCAGCAGTGGGCTAGCGGGAGAGGGATACGAGCAGTACTTC. It is translated as CASSGLAGEGYEQYF.

The chain has TRBV24-1 and TRBJ2-7; 10 bases are a match to TRBD1. The trim removed 0 bases at V and 7 bases at J, leaving 2 bases unmatched. Germline CDR1 and CDR2: KGHDR and SFDVKD. This CDR3 spans 14 amino acids. The CDR3 here is CATSDLGTGEEQYF. In DNA, the CDR3 is TGTGCCACCAGTGATTTGGGGACAGGGGAAGAGCAGTACTTC.

This clonotype was seen many times. The CDR3 loop is CASRRTSGPQGNEQFF. CDR3 bases: TGTGCCAGCAGGCGGACTAGCGGACCGCAAGGCAATGAGCAGTTCTTC. J is TRBJ2-1 and V is TRBV12-3 or TRBV12-4, with 10 positions matching TRBD2. This CDR3 contains 16 residues. The V and J ends lost 6 bases and 6 bases, in that order; junction bases with no gene match: 11.

This clonotype was counted at least ten times. V usage is TRBV24-1 and J usage is TRBJ2-3; 10 nucleotides agree with TRBD2. V lost 5 bases and J lost 2; bases outside the gene matches: 9. Per the germline V gene, CDR1 is KGHDR and CDR2 is SFDVKD. This CDR3 has 17 residues. The CDR3 here is CATSVRTSGDFTDTQYF. CDR3 DNA sequence: TGTGCCACCAGTGTCCGGACTAGCGGAGACTTCACAGATACGCAGTATTTT.

Note on this clonotype: This may stem from a read error, because a much larger clone lies one nucleotide away. The rearrangement joins TRBV12-3 or TRBV12-4 to TRBJ1-1; perhaps TRBD1 as D (5 bases). The CDR3 spans 14 residues. The DNA of the CDR3 is TGTGCCAGCAGTCCCTCGGGGGGTAGGACTGAAGCTTCCTTT. It codes for CASSPSGGRTEASF.

There are many counts of this clonotype. This chain links TRBV12-3 or TRBV12-4 with TRBJ2-3, with 7 bases aligning to TRBD2. The V gene end was trimmed by 4 bases and the J gene end by 6 bases; junction bases not matched to a gene: 4. This CDR3 comprises 13 residues. CDR3 residues: CASSSGLVDTQYF. In DNA form, the CDR3 reads TGTGCCAGCAGTTCCGGACTAGTGGATACGCAGTATTTT.

This clonotype appeared many times. The CDR3 region is CASTAAYEQYF. The CDR3 nucleotides are TGTGCCAGCACTGCCGCCTACGAGCAGTACTTC. The chain is built from TRBV28 and TRBJ2-7, with D unresolved. This CDR3 comprises 11 residues. Trimming removed 7 bases from V and 2 bases from J, with 6 bases in between. CDR1 is MDHEN, CDR2 SYDVKM, per germline. Drawing the rest from reference TRBV28 and TRBJ2-7, the complete variable domain is DVKVTQSSRYLVKRTGEKVFLECVQDMDHENMFWYRQDPGLGLRLIYFSYDVKMKEKGDIPEGYSVSREKKERFSLILESASTNQTSMYLCASTAAYEQYFGPGTRLTVT.

In its sample, this clonotype was seen a few times. The V gene is TRBV19, the J gene TRBJ1-1; D gene uncertain. Trimming took off 1 base at V and 6 bases at J, with 12 bases between the two ends. Germline CDR1 reads LNHDA; CDR2 reads SQIVND (reference sequence). The CDR3 runs to 14 residues. The CDR3 region is CASSIVAGGAEAFF. The CDR3 nucleotides read TGTGCCAGTAGTATAGTTGCGGGTGGGGCTGAAGCTTTCTTT.

This clonotype was counted ten times or more. The CDR3: CASRGTGAGYEQYF. The DNA for the CDR3 is TGTGCCAGCAGGGGGACAGGGGCCGGGTACGAGCAGTACTTC. The chain links TRBV12-3 or TRBV12-4 to TRBJ2-7, with TRBD1 matching over 10 bases. Unmatched junction bases numbered 6, after V lost 6 bases and J lost 4 bases. The CDR3 runs to 14 residues.

This clonotype was picked up many times. V and J are TRBV25-1 and TRBJ1-2; D unclear. CDR1 MGHDK and CDR2 SYGVNS come from the germline V gene. This CDR3 contains 13 residues. Trimming cost V 4 bases and J 6 bases, with 12 bases left between them. The CDR3 nucleotides are TGTGCCAGCAGTGGGGGATATGGAGATGGCTACACCTTC. Encoded protein: CASSGGYGDGYTF.

This clonotype was found many times. This chain connects TRBV9 to TRBJ2-3; the D is unclear. The V and J ends lost 0 bases and 2 bases respectively, with 7 bases between them. The CDR3 covers 14 residues. Germline V gene lookup returns CDR1 SGDLS and CDR2 YYNGEE. The CDR3 coding sequence is TGTGCCAGCAGCGTAGAATACTACACAGATACGCAGTATTTT. It is translated as CASSVEYYTDTQYF.

This clonotype was counted at least ten times. This sequence joins TRBV29-1 and TRBJ1-2; D is ambiguous. Germline-derived CDR1 and CDR2 are SQVTM and ANQGSEA. This CDR3 has 11 residues. V lost 4 bases, J lost 8 bases, and 11 bases lay in between. CDR3 in amino acids: CSVATLEGYTF. Written as DNA, the CDR3 is TGCAGCGTTGCGACCCTTGAAGGCTACACCTTC.

For this clonotype: This may come from a read error, since a much larger clone is one base off. The chain couples TRBV6-1 to TRBJ1-1, with D uncertain. The V and J ends lost 3 bases and 3 bases respectively, with 17 bases between them. The CDR3 loop spans 16 amino acids. Germline V gene sequence: CDR1 MNHNS, CDR2 SASEGT. CDR3 bases: TGTGCCAGCAGTGAGTCGCACACTGGAAGGGACACTGAAGCTTTCTTT. Protein sequence: CASSESHTGRDTEAFF.

Worth noting for this clonotype: A much larger clone differs by one base, so this may be a read error. The chain carries TRBV7-8 and TRBJ2-7; D is undetermined. This CDR3 contains 15 residues. The germline V gene has CDR1 SGHVS and CDR2 FQNEAQ. The CDR3 reads CASSLTRTTSYEKYF. In DNA, the CDR3 is TGTGCCAGCAGCTTGACCCGGACGACCTCCTACGAGAAGTACTTC.

This clonotype occurred many times. The genes are TRBV27 and TRBJ2-1; weak D call: TRBD2 (9 bases). The CDR3 is made up of 19 amino acids. In germline, CDR1 is MNHEY, CDR2 SMNVEV (reference sequence). V gave up 3 bases and J gave up 6 bases, with 27 bases separating them. In nucleotides, the CDR3 is TGTGCCAGCAGTTTGGGACAGGCTATAGCGGGGGCCGTCGGCAATGAGCAGTTCTTC. The encoded protein is CASSLGQAIAGAVGNEQFF.

J is TRBJ2-1 and V is TRBV7-2; D ambiguous. V was cut by 1 base and J by 7 bases, with 14 bases left in between. CDR1 and CDR2 from the germline V gene are SGHTA and FQGNSA. There are 15 residues in the CDR3. CDR3 DNA: TGTGCCAGCAGCTTAGGGCGGCTAGATACGAATGAGCAGTTCTTC. This sequence encodes CASSLGRLDTNEQFF.

This clonotype came up many times. V and J are TRBV6-5 and TRBJ1-1, with 7 nucleotides matching TRBD1. From germline, CDR1 is MNHEY and CDR2 SVGAGI. CDR3 length: 16 residues. J gave up 1 base and V 0 bases, and 5 bases lay outside the gene matches. The CDR3 DNA sequence: TGTGCCAGCAGTTACTCGGGAACAGGGGAGAACACTGAAGCTTTCTTT. Its translation is CASSYSGTGENTEAFF.

This clonotype has more than one count but fewer than ten. At one of its ends the junction is not consistent with the germline gene, which may arise from a read error. The V call is TRBV6-2 or TRBV6-3, the J call TRBJ1-1, with 7 bases identical to TRBD1. This CDR3 contains 12 residues. Germline CDR1 and CDR2: MNHEY and SVGEGT. CDR3 residues: CASSDRDAEASF. The CDR3 DNA reads as TGTGCCAGCAGTGACAGGGACGCTGAAGCTTCCTTT.

This clonotype has at least ten counts. This sequence joins TRBV27 and TRBJ1-2, with a weak D call TRBD1 (5 bases). Trimming took off 6 bases at V and 3 bases at J, with 11 bases between the two ends. Germline V gene sequence: CDR1 MNHEY, CDR2 SMNVEV (reference sequence). There are 13 residues in the CDR3. The CDR3: CASRPGRDYGYTF. In DNA form, the CDR3 reads TGTGCCAGCAGGCCAGGGAGGGACTATGGCTACACCTTC.

This clonotype was counted many times. V is TRBV12-3 or TRBV12-4 and J is TRBJ1-2; 10 nucleotides agree with TRBD1. This CDR3 region has 16 residues. Trimming took 6 bases from V and 8 from J; bases not matched to a gene: 15. The CDR3 DNA reads TGTGCCAGCAGCACCCCGACAGGGGGCAAGGGGAAAGGCTACACCTTC. It codes for CASSTPTGGKGKGYTF.

This clonotype has at least ten counts. The chain couples TRBV19 to TRBJ2-5; TRBD2 aligns across 7 bases. This CDR3 comprises 16 residues. Germline V CDR1 and CDR2: LNHDA, SQIVND (reference sequence). V shed 0 bases, J shed 4 bases, and the junction held 8 bases outside the gene matches. The DNA of the CDR3 is TGTGCCAGTAGTATAGAGGAGACTAGCAATCGAGAGACCCAGTACTTC. Its protein is CASSIEETSNRETQYF.

Regarding this clonotype: A read error is likely here: a far larger clone is one base away. The chain recombines TRBV11-3 with TRBJ2-5; D may be TRBD2 (6 bases). CDR3 length: 18 residues. CDR1 is SGHNT and CDR2 is YENEEA in the germline V gene. The V gene lost 4 bases and the J gene lost 9 bases, with 30 bases spanning the gap. Here the CDR3 DNA reads TGTGCCAGCAGCTCGGGATCCACACTAGCCCCCTCTGGGGAGGCCCAGTACTTC. It is translated as CASSSGSTLAPSGEAQYF.

At least ten counts were recorded for this clonotype. This sequence joins TRBV20-1 and TRBJ2-3, with 7 nucleotides matching TRBD2. CDR1 DFQATT and CDR2 SNEGSKA come from the germline V gene (reference sequence). The CDR3 has 16 residues. V lost 3 bases and J lost 6; bases outside the gene matches: 15. CDR3 protein: CSASDPGAGATDTQYF. The CDR3 DNA reads TGCAGTGCTAGTGACCCCGGGGCGGGAGCGACCGATACGCAGTATTTT.

The CDR3 region has the DNA TGCGCCAGCAGCACACAGGAGAACACTGAAGCTTTCTTT. Residues: CASSTQENTEAFF. This chain links TRBV5-1 with TRBJ1-1; tentative D call: TRBD1 (5 bases). This CDR3 is built from 13 residues. CDR1 and CDR2 from the germline V gene are SGHRS and YFSETQ. V gave up 4 bases and J gave up 1 base, with 8 bases separating them.

This clonotype was observed many times. The rearrangement links TRBV7-2 to TRBJ2-7, with TRBD1 matching 12 bases. Germline CDR1 SGHTA, CDR2 FQGNSA. J lost 2 bases, V lost 4 bases, and 3 bases had no gene match. This CDR3 has 15 amino acids. The CDR3 here is CASSSRDRGPYEQYF. CDR3 bases: TGTGCCAGCAGCTCGCGGGACAGGGGGCCCTACGAGCAGTACTTC.

In its sample, this clonotype was seen many times. The V gene is TRBV28, the J gene TRBJ2-4; a possible D gene is TRBD2 (5 bases). CDR3 length: 16 residues. With 2 bases removed from V and 12 bases from J, the gap between germline ends came to 23 bases. Germline assignment: CDR1 MDHEN and CDR2 SYDVKM. The CDR3 reads CASSLGGLALKGNQYF. The CDR3 DNA sequence: TGTGCCAGCAGTTTAGGCGGTCTAGCTTTAAAGGGTAATCAGTACTTC.

This chain connects TRBV28 to TRBJ2-1; TRBD2 matches at 7 bases. Germline V gene lookup returns CDR1 MDHEN and CDR2 SYDVKM. The CDR3 length is 15 residues. Losses at the gene ends were 4 bases for V and 9 bases for J; bases not matched to a gene: 12. For the CDR3, the DNA is TGTGCCAGCAGTTCAACCGGGACTAATCTTTCTGAGCAGTTCTTC. It yields the protein CASSSTGTNLSEQFF.